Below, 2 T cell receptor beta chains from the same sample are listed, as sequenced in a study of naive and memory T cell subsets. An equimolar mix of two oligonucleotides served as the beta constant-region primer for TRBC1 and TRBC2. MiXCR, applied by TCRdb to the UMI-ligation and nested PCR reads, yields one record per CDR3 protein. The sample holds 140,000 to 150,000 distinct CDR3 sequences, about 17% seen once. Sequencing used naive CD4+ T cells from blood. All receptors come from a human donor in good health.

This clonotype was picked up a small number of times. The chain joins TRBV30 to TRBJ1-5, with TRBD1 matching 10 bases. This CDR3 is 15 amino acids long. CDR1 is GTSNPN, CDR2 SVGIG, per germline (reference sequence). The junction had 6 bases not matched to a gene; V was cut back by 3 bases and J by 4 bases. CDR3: CAWSLGQGRNQPQHF. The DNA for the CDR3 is TGTGCCTGGAGCCTGGGACAGGGGCGGAATCAGCCCCAGCATTTT.

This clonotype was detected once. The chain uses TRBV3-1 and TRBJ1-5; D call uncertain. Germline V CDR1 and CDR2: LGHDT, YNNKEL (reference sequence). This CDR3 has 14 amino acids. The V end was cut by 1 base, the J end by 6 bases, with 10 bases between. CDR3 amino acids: CASSQGALFQPQHF. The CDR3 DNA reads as TGTGCCAGCAGCCAAGGGGCCCTTTTTCAGCCCCAGCATTTT.